This T cell receptor beta chain was sequenced in a study of OX40 agonist ivuxolimab in advanced cancers. Study-wide context: Ivuxolimab was an agonistic, fully human IgG2 monoclonal antibody directed against OX40 (CD134), a costimulatory receptor. Among the roughly 50 dose-escalation patients, around 19 had hepatocellular carcinoma, roughly 15 melanoma, 9 renal cell carcinoma and 9 head and neck cancer. In the dose-escalation cohort, around four fifths of patients were male, and the mean age was 60 years with a range of roughly 20 to 80. Intravenous ivuxolimab was administered to patients every 2 weeks at six dose levels: 0.01, 0.1, 0.3, 1.5, 3 and 10 mg/kg. The monotherapy dose-escalation portion (N ≈ 56 patients) of the phase I ivuxolimab trial is reported in the paper. Peripheral TCRbeta sequencing was intended to test whether TCR sequence diversity was altered and clonal T-cell expansion was caused by ivuxolimab. Prior anti-PD-1, anti-PD-L1 or anti-CTLA-4 therapy was permitted, and checkpoint inhibitors had been received by more than 35% of dose-escalation patients. Partial responses occurred in three dose-escalation patients, of whom one had hepatocellular carcinoma and two had cutaneous melanoma. The study at large found these results: The antigen specificity of the peripheral T cells that underwent clonal expansion was not determined. Partial responders in the 0.1-3.0 mg/kg groups had among the lowest normalized peripheral clonal expansion, especially among CD8+ T cells. At doses of 0.1 to 3.0 mg/kg, clonal expansion of both CD4+ and CD8+ blood T cells was observed from baseline to week 6. Low levels of normalized T-cell clonal expansion were also shown by some nonresponding patients. After ivuxolimab, expanded clones were on average more numerous among CD8+ T cells than among CD4+ T cells.

Its CDR3 holds 16 amino acids, cysteine through phenylalanine. Only the CDR3 DNA stays, 48 bases, in frame from base 1. A distance of 14 bases separates the germline ends of V and J, which lose 0 bases and 3 bases respectively. CDR1 KGHSH and CDR2 LQKENI are derived from the germline V gene. A word on this clone: The clone's antigen remains unknown. Base qualities are missing; no much larger clone stands one base away.

The trial excluded patients who had a history of autoimmune disease or who were on systemic immunosuppression. Peripheral blood for TCR sequencing was collected from all dose cohorts at baseline, on cycle 4 day 1, and on cycle 7 day 1. The samples were drawn from a first-in-human, open-label, multicenter phase I dose-escalation trial of ivuxolimab. The trial enrolled adults with locally advanced or metastatic head and neck squamous cell, hepatocellular, melanoma or renal cell carcinoma. CD4+ and CD8+ T cells were sorted separately from peripheral blood before TCR sequencing. Genomic DNA was extracted from sorted cells for sequencing of the TCRbeta CDR3 region. The immunoSEQ Assay was used to sequence the TCRbeta CDR3 regions. TCRdb took over this immuneACCESS table, retaining in-frame rearrangements with V and J assigned. Such tables are incomplete; in checked studies, under half of the missing clones stem from an unresolved V gene, and the remainder is unexplained. This sample has 60,000 to 75,000 clones in its table, and more than 70% of those were observed once. In total, the top ten clones hold approximately 8% of the sample.

This receptor was taken from an adult with an advanced solid tumor such as melanoma, head and neck, liver or kidney cancer. The sample here was CD4+ or CD8+ T cells sorted from blood, taken in a trial of the OX40 agonist ivuxolimab. This sequence uses TRBV18 and TRBJ2-5, with the D gene not clear enough to name. The CDR3 has the sequence CASSPPGIRSKETQYF. The nucleotides read TGTGCCAGCTCACCACCCGGTATCCGATCCAAAGAGACCCAGTACTTC.